The rows below give T cell receptor beta chains drawn from one sample of a study of cytomegalovirus exposure and HLA in healthy donors. Libraries were prepared by immunoSEQ multiplex PCR; TCRdb keeps only in-frame clonotypes and omits some of them. The data hold roughly 200,000 clones, with roughly 80% observed a single time. The sequenced material came from PBMCs. These receptors were obtained from a middle-aged man in good health and CMV-seronegative. The CDR3 runs from the conserved cysteine through the conserved F or W. D genes are given only for firm matches.

V gene	D gene	J gene	CDR3 protein	CDR3 DNA
TRBV7-2	.	TRBJ2-2	CASSLVRTSGELFF	TGTGCCAGCAGCTTAGTAAGGACATCCGGGGAGCTGTTTTTT
TRBV14	TRBD1	TRBJ1-1	CASSQDRGTGRDTEAFF	TGTGCCAGCAGCCAAGATCGAGGGACAGGGAGAGACACTGAAGCTTTCTTT
TRBV5-1	.	TRBJ2-1	CASSSGTIGYNEQFF	TGCGCCAGCAGCTCTGGGACAATCGGGTACAATGAGCAGTTCTTC
TRBV6-5	.	TRBJ2-2	CASSRDTGELFF	TGTGCCAGCAGTAGAGACACCGGGGAGCTGTTTTTT
TRBV12-5	.	TRBJ2-2	CASGLFSNRVATGELFF	TGTGCTAGTGGTTTGTTCTCAAACAGGGTAGCCACCGGGGAGCTGTTTTTT
TRBV5-4	TRBD2	TRBJ2-7	CASSPGGGRAPYEQYF	TGTGCCAGCAGCCCTGGAGGCGGGAGGGCCCCCTACGAGCAGTACTTC
TRBV7-8	TRBD2	TRBJ2-5	CASSLGTAGANQETQYF	TGTGCCAGCAGCTTAGGGACAGCGGGAGCTAACCAAGAGACCCAGTACTTC
TRBV19	.	TRBJ2-3	CASSNQVLLDTQYF	TGTGCCAGTAGCAATCAGGTGTTATTGGATACGCAGTATTTT
TRBV9	.	TRBJ1-1	CASSTVNTEAFF	TGTGCCAGCAGCACGGTGAACACTGAAGCTTTCTTT
TRBV5-8	.	TRBJ1-3	CASSTQRSGNTIYF	TGTGCCAGCAGCACCCAGCGCTCTGGAAACACCATATATTTT